These 19 T cell receptor beta chains came from one sample sequenced in a study of blood T cell repertoires in COVID-19. Sequencing was performed with immunoSEQ multiplex PCR; in TCRdb, only in-frame clones are kept and a portion is missing. The sample includes about 280,000 clones, roughly 86% of them seen just once. Specimen: peripheral blood. The receptors were sampled from a young man with active or convalescent COVID-19.

The chain couples TRBV12-3 or TRBV12-4 to TRBJ2-1, with TRBD1 as a possible D gene (6 bases). With 6 bases removed from V and 7 bases from J, the gap between germline ends came to 13 bases. The CDR3 has 13 residues. The CDR3 DNA reads as TGTGCCAGCAGCACAAACAGGGTGAATGAGCAGTTCTTC. Translating it yields CASSTNRVNEQFF.

CDR3 bases: TGTGCCAGCAGCAGCGACGGGTCCCACACCGGGGAGCTGTTTTTT. This gives the protein CASSSDGSHTGELFF. This chain connects TRBV7-3 to TRBJ2-2; D remains unclear. The V end lost 5 bases, the J end lost 3 bases, and 13 bases lay between the germline ends. Germline lookup yields CDR1 SGHTA and CDR2 FQGTGA. This CDR3 region has 15 residues. Combining the CDR3 with reference TRBV7-3 and TRBJ2-2 gives the whole variable domain GAGVSQTPSNKVTEKGKYVELRCDPISGHTALYWYRQSLGQGPEFLIYFQGTGAADDSGLPNDRFFAVRPEGSVSTLKIQRTERGDSAVYLCASSSDGSHTGELFFGEGSRLTVL.

The chain combines TRBV3-1 (or the pseudogene TRBV3-2) with TRBJ2-7, with D unclear. This CDR3 is built from 15 residues. Trimming cost V 1 base and J 2 bases, with 12 bases left between them. Germline V lookup: CDR1 LGHDT, CDR2 YNNKEL (reference sequence). The CDR3 region has the DNA TGTGCCAGCAGCCAAGGTTACGGTTTTCCCTACGAGCAGTACTTC. Its protein is CASSQGYGFPYEQYF.

The chain uses TRBV4-3 and TRBJ2-7, with 11 bases that match TRBD2. The CDR3 contains 15 residues. Germline V gene data show CDR1 as LGHNA and CDR2 as YSLEER. The V and J ends lost 4 bases and 0 bases, in that order; junction bases with no gene match: 2. The CDR3 protein is CASSPGTSGSYEQYF. CDR3 bases: TGCGCCAGCAGCCCGGGGACTAGCGGCTCCTACGAGCAGTACTTC.

This clone occurred once. The V call is TRBV12-3 or TRBV12-4, the J call TRBJ1-1, with 9 bases fitting TRBD1. The CDR3 sequence is 13 residues long. V lost 6 bases, J lost 1 base, and 0 bases stayed unmatched. The CDR3 sequence: CASRGQGNTEAFF. CDR3 nucleotides: TGTGCCAGCAGGGGACAGGGGAACACTGAAGCTTTCTTT.

The genes are TRBV19 and TRBJ2-3; D possibly corresponds to TRBD2 (5 bases). Trimming took 5 bases from V and 4 from J, leaving 13 bases between them. CDR1 and CDR2 from the germline V gene are LNHDA and SQIVND (reference sequence). The CDR3 is 14 residues long. CDR3 loop: CASSPRLGADTQYF. In DNA, the CDR3 is TGTGCCAGTAGTCCTAGGCTCGGGGCAGATACGCAGTATTTT.

Comments on this clone: Other nucleotide sequences in the sample specify the same CDR3. This rearrangement joins TRBV5-6 to TRBJ1-5; 7 nucleotides align to TRBD1. With 4 bases clipped from V and 2 bases from J, the junction kept 3 bases outside the gene matches. The germline V gene encodes CDR1 SGHDT and CDR2 YYEEEE. The CDR3 runs to 14 residues. CDR3 bases: TGTGCCAGCAGCCCAGGACAGGGCAATCAGCCCCAGCATTTT. Protein product: CASSPGQGNQPQHF.

This sequence joins TRBV9 and TRBJ1-2; a weak D match, TRBD1 (5 bases). Between the trimmed V and J ends, which lost 5 bases and 4 bases, there was a span of 15 bases. From germline, CDR1 is SGDLS and CDR2 YYNGEE. The CDR3 is 14 amino acids. The CDR3 DNA reads TGTGCCAGCAGTAGAAGCGGGACGGCCTATGGCTACACCTTC. Amino acid sequence: CASSRSGTAYGYTF.

V usage is TRBV3-1 (or the pseudogene TRBV3-2) and J usage is TRBJ1-1, with a tentative D call TRBD1 (6 bases). Trimming left V 0 bases short and J 2 bases short, with 22 bases between. The V gene's germline CDR1 is LGHDT and CDR2 YNNKEL (reference sequence). The CDR3 spans 19 residues. The CDR3 here is CASSQERDKKWGKNTEAFF. CDR3 nucleotides: TGTGCCAGCAGCCAAGAAAGGGACAAAAAGTGGGGGAAAAACACTGAAGCTTTCTTT.

The rearrangement links TRBV4-2 to TRBJ2-1; 7 nucleotides line up with TRBD2. The CDR3 loop spans 18 amino acids. Germline CDR1 reads LGHNA; CDR2 reads YNFKEQ. V gave up 0 bases and J gave up 0 bases; unmatched junction bases: 8. The CDR3 DNA sequence: TGTGCCAGCAGCCAAGAGTACGGGCTAGCGGTCTCCTACAATGAGCAGTTCTTC. Translated, it gives CASSQEYGLAVSYNEQFF.

The chain links TRBV6-1 to TRBJ1-1; no clear D gene. Between the trimmed V and J ends, which lost 3 bases and 0 bases, there was a span of 17 bases. The germline gives CDR1 MNHNS, CDR2 SASEGT. The CDR3 spans 17 residues. CDR3 protein: CASSEQSGQSLNTEAFF. The CDR3, as DNA: TGTGCCAGCAGTGAGCAGAGTGGGCAGAGCCTGAACACTGAAGCTTTCTTT.

This chain uses TRBV29-1 with TRBJ2-7; a weak D match, TRBD2 (6 bases). This CDR3 has 12 amino acids. Trimming took off 4 bases at V and 3 bases at J, with 10 bases between the two ends. The germline V gene encodes CDR1 SQVTM and CDR2 ANQGSEA. In DNA form, the CDR3 reads TGCAGCGTTGTGTTGGGGGGCTACGAGCAGTACTTC. Translated, it gives CSVVLGGYEQYF.

The chain combines TRBV2 with TRBJ1-5; maybe TRBD1 (5 bases). CDR1 SNHLY and CDR2 FYNNEI come from the germline V gene. This CDR3 has 14 residues. Between the trimmed V and J ends, which lost 1 base and 5 bases, there was a span of 9 bases. The CDR3 nucleotides read TGTGCCAGCAGTGAAGAACAGGCTTATCAGCCCCAGCATTTT. This codes for CASSEEQAYQPQHF.

The chain has TRBV12-3 or TRBV12-4 and TRBJ1-2; 7 bases match TRBD1. Trimming removed 5 bases from V and 8 bases from J; junction bases left unmatched: 5. This CDR3 has 12 amino acids. Here the CDR3 reads CASSKQGLGYTF. The CDR3 nucleotides read TGTGCCAGCAGTAAACAGGGGCTAGGCTACACCTTC.

J is TRBJ1-2 and V is TRBV4-1, with 7 bases identical to TRBD1. CDR3 length: 17 residues. Losses at the gene ends were 3 bases for V and 0 bases for J; bases not matched to a gene: 10. Germline lookup yields CDR1 MGHRA and CDR2 YSYEKL. Here the CDR3 DNA reads TGCGCCAGCAGCCAGGCCCAGGACAGGCGAACTAACTATGGCTACACCTTC. Translating gives CASSQAQDRRTNYGYTF.

The chain recombines TRBV19 with TRBJ2-1, with 9 nucleotides matching TRBD2. This CDR3 is 17 amino acids long. Germline V lookup: CDR1 LNHDA, CDR2 SQIVND (reference sequence). V trimming: 0 bases; J trimming: 6 bases; junction bases outside the gene matches: 9. CDR3 sequence reads: CASSIDRLAGVRNEQFF. The CDR3 DNA sequence: TGTGCCAGTAGTATAGATCGGTTAGCGGGGGTACGCAATGAGCAGTTCTTC.

The chain carries TRBV6-5 and TRBJ1-3; D is unresolved. CDR3 size: 15 residues. The germline gives CDR1 MNHEY, CDR2 SVGAGI. The ends were cut back, 7 bases at V and 0 bases at J, with 13 bases in the middle. CDR3 sequence (DNA): TGTGCCAGCATCAGACGGGGTAGCTCTGGAAACACCATATATTTT. Amino acid sequence: CASIRRGSSGNTIYF.

The table lists this clone with a few counts. J is TRBJ1-5 and V is TRBV24-1, with D possibly being TRBD1 (5 bases). CDR3 size: 17 residues. V was shortened by 4 bases and J by 0 bases, with 15 bases between the two germline ends. Germline CDR1 and CDR2: KGHDR and SFDVKD. The CDR3 protein is CATSEGQRDYSNQPQHF. In DNA, the CDR3 is TGTGCCACCAGTGAGGGTCAGAGGGACTATAGCAATCAGCCCCAGCATTTT.

J is TRBJ1-4 and V is TRBV12-5, with 8 bases that match TRBD1. CDR1 is LGHNT and CDR2 is FRNRAP in the germline V gene. V was clipped by 4 bases and J by 5 bases; unmatched bases: 3. CDR3 length equals 14 residues. The CDR3 DNA reads as TGTGCTAGTGGTTACGGACAGGGCAATGAAAAACTGTTTTTT. It specifies CASGYGQGNEKLFF.